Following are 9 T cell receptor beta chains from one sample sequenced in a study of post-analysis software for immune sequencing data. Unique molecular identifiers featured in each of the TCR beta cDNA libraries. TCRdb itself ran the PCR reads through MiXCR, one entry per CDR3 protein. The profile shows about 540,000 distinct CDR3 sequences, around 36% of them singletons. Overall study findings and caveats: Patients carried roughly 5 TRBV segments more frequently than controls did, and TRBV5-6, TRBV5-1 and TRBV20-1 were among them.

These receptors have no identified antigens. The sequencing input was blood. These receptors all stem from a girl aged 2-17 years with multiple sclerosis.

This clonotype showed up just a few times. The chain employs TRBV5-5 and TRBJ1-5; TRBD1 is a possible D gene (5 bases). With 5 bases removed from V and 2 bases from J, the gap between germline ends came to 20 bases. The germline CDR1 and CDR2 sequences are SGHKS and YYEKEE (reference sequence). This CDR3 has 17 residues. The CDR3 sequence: CASSSAPLRDGNQPQHF. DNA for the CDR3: TGTGCCAGCAGTTCCGCGCCCCTCCGGGACGGCAATCAGCCCCAGCATTTT.

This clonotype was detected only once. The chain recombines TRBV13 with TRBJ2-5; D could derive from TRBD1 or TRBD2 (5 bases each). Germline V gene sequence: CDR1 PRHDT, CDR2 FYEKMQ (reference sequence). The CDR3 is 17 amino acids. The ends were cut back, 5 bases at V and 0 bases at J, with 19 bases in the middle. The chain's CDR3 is CASSQGRTNLYQETQYF. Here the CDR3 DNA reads TGTGCCAGCAGCCAGGGACGCACCAACCTGTACCAAGAGACCCAGTACTTC. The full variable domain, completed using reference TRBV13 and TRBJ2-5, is AAGVIQSPRHLIKEKRETATLKCYPIPRHDTVYWYQQGPGQDPQFLISFYEKMQSDKGSIPDRFSAQQFSDYHSELNMSSLELGDSALYFCASSQGRTNLYQETQYFGPGTRLLVL.

The CDR3 spells CAISDRAGSTDTQYF. The CDR3 coding sequence is TGTGCCATCAGTGACAGAGCGGGGAGCACAGATACGCAGTATTTT. The chain has TRBV10-3 and TRBJ2-3, with 7 bases aligning to TRBD2. V was clipped by 3 bases and J by 0 bases; unmatched bases: 3. There are 15 residues in the CDR3. Germline-derived CDR1 and CDR2 are ENHRY and SYGVKD.

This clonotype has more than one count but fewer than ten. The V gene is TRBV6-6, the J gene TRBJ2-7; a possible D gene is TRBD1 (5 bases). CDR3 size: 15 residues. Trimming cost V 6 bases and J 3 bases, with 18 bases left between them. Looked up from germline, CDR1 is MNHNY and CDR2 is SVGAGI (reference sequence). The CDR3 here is CASSITQGKGYEQYF. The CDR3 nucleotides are TGTGCCAGCAGCATCACGCAGGGAAAAGGCTACGAGCAGTACTTC.

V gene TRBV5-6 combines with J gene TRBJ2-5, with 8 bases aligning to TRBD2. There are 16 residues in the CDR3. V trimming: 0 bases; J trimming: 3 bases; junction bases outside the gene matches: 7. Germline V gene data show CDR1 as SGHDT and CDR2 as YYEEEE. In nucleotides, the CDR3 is TGTGCCAGCAGCTTGGCTAGTAGCGGGGCCAAAGAGACCCAGTACTTC. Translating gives CASSLASSGAKETQYF.

The CDR3 DNA sequence: TGCGCCAGCAGCTCCGGGGTCGCCAACACTGAAGCTTTCTTT. This sequence encodes CASSSGVANTEAFF. The V gene is TRBV5-1, the J gene TRBJ1-1; D ambiguous. There are 14 residues in the CDR3. CDR1 and CDR2 (germline): SGHRS, YFSETQ. The ends were cut back, 3 bases at V and 2 bases at J, with 11 bases in the middle.

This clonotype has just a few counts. CDR3 region: CASSLVGGSNTGELFF. CDR3 DNA sequence: TGCGCCAGCAGCTTGGTTGGGGGCTCGAACACCGGGGAGCTGTTTTTT. The chain uses TRBV5-1 and TRBJ2-2; D might be TRBD1 (6 bases). Looked up from germline, CDR1 is SGHRS and CDR2 is YFSETQ. Trimming pared 0 bases from V and 0 bases from J, leaving 9 bases between. The CDR3 consists of 16 residues.

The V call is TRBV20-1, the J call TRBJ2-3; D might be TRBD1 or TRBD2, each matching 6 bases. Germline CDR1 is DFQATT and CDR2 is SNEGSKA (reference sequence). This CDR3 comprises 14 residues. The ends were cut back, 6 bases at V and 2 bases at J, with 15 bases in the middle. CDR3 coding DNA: TGCAGTGCCTTGGTCGGGGGCCTCACAGATACGCAGTATTTT. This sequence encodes CSALVGGLTDTQYF.

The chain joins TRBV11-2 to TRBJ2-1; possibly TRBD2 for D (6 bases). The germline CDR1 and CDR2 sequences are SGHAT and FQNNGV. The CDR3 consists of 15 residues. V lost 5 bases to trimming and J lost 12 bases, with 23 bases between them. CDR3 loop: CASSLSGLALGGQFF. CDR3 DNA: TGTGCCAGCAGCCTGAGTGGGCTAGCGCTCGGGGGGCAGTTCTTC.